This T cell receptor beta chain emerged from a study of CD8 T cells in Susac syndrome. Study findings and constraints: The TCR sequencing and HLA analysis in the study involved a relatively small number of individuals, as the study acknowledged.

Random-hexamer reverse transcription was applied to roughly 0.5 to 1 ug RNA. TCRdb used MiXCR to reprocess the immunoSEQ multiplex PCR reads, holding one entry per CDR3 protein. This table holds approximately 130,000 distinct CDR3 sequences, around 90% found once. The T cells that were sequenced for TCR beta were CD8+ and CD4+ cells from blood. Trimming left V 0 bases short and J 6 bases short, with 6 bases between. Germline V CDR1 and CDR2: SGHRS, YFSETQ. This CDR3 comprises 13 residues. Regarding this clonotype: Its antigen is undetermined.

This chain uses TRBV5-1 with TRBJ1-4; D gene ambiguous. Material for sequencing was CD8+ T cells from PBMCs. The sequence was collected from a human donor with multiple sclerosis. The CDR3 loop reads CASSLEPDEKLFF. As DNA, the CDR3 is TGCGCCAGCAGCTTGGAGCCTGATGAAAAACTGTTTTTT.